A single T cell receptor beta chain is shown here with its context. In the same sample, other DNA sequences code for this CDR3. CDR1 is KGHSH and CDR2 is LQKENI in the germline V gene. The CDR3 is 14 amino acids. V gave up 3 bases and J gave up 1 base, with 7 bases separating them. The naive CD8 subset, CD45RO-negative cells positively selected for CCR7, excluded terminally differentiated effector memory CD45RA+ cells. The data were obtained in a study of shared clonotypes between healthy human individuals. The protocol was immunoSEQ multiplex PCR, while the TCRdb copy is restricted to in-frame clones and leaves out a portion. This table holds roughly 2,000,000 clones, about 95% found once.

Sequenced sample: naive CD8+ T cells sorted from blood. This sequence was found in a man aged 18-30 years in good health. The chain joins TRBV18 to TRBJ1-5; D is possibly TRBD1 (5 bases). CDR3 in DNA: TGTGCCAGCTCACCCGGGGACAGCAATCAGCCCCAGCATTTT. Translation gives CASSPGDSNQPQHF.